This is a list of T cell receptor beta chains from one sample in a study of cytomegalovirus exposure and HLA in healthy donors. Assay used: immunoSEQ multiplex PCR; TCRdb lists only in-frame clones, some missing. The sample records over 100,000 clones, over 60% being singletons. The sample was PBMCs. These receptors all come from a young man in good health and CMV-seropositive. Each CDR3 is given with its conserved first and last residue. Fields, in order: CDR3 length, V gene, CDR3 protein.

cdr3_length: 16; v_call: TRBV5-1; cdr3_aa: CASSSGTGGAGYGYPF
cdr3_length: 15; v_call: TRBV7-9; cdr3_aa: CASSGQGARHSPLHF
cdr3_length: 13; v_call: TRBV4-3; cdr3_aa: CASSQDPGDEQYF
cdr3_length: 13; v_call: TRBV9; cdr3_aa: CASSLGQGTEAFF
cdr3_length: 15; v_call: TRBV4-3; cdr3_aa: CASSPGTVNTGELFF
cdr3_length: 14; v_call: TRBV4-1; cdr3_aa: CASSAGPTNEKLFF
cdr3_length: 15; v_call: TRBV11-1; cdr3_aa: CASSSWTGGLGEQYF
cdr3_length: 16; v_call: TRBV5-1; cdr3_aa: CASSWTGTSGGGEQFF
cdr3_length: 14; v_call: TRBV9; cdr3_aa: CASSVGRLNTEAFF
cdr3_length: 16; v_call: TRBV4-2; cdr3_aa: CASSHGNYILNTEAFF
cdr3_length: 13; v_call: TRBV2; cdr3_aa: CASRGDRDGEQYF
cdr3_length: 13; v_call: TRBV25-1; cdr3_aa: CASSELGDYRAFF
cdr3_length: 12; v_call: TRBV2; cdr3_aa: CASLRTGYEQYF
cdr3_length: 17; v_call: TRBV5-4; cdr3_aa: CASSPDTRDSSGNTIYF
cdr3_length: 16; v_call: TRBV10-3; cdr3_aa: CAISLGKGGGTDTQYF
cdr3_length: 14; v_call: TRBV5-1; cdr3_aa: CASSSQGAGNEQFF
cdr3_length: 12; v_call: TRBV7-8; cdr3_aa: CASSFTGDEQFF
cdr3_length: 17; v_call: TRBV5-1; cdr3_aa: CASSLDAKSTPTRTIYF
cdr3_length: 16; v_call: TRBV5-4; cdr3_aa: CASSLGALMSYNEQFF
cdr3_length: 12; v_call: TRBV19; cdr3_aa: CASRDMNTEAFF
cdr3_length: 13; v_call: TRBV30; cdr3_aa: CAWCPGGPNGYTF
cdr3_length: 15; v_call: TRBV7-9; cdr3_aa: CASSTISGGSNEQFF
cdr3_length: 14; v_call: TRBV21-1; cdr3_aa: CASSPPSRSYEQYF
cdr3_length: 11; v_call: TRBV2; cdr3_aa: CASTYQETQYF
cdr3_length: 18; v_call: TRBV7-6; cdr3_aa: CASSLDFPGGEAGNEQFF
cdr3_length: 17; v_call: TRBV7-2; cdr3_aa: CASSLGGSAGPMDTQYF
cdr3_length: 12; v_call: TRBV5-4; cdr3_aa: CASSLGGYEQYF
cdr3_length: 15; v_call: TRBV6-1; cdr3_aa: CASSVQGAFNSPLHF
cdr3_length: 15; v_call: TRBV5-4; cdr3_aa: CASSLGGQGSEKLFF
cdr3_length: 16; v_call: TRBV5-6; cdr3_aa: CASTGLAAEKNYGYTF
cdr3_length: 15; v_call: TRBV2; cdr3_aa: CASSEGRATNQPQHF
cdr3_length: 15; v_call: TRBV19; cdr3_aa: CASSPGGVTGETQYF
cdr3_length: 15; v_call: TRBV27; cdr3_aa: CASSLTVAGGREQFF
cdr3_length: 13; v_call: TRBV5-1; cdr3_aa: CASSPTGLMGYTF
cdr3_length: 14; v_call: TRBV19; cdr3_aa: CASSIQGQQETQYF
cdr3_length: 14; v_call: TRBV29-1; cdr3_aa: CSVAEQVGNQPQHF
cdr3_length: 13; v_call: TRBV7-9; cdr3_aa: CASTGTRVYEQYF
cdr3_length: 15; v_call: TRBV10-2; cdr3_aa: CASSELSSYNSPLHF
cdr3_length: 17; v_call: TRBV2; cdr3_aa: CASSEAPAGLTSYEQYF
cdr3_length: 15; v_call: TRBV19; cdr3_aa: CASSISQGSYNEQFF
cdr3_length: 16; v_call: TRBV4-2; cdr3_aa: CASSHADEGAQETQYF
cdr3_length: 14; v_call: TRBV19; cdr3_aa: CASKAGQREETQYF
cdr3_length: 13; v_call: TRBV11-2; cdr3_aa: CASSRDIDQPQHF
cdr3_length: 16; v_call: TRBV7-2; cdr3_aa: CASSPASGQGRYEQYF